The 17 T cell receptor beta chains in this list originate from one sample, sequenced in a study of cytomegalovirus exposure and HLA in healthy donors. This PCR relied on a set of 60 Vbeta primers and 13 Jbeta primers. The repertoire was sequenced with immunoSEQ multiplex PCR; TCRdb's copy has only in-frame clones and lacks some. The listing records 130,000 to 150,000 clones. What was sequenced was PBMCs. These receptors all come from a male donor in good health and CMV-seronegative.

The CDR3 coding sequence is TGTGCCACCAGCAGAGATCGGGATACGCAGTATTTT. Protein product: CATSRDRDTQYF. The chain is built from TRBV15 and TRBJ2-3, with unresolved D. This CDR3 has 12 residues. Trimming stripped 0 bases from V and 6 bases from J, with 4 bases between. CDR1 and CDR2 (germline): LNHNV, YYDKDF (reference sequence).

CDR3: CASSASNDLRTGRLNEQFF. The DNA for the CDR3 is TGTGCCAGCAGTGCCTCAAACGACTTACGCACCGGGAGGTTAAATGAGCAGTTCTTC. J is TRBJ2-1 and V is TRBV6-4, with 7 bases lining up with TRBD2. In germline, CDR1 is MRHNA, CDR2 SNTAGT. CDR3 length: 19 residues. Trimming removed 4 bases from V and 7 bases from J; junction bases left unmatched: 22.

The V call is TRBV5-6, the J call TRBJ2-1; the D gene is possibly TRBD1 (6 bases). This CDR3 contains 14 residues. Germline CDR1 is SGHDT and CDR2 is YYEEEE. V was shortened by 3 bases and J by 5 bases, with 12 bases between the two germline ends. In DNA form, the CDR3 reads TGTGCCAGCAGCTGGGGGCAGGTCCACAATGAGCAGTTCTTC. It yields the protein CASSWGQVHNEQFF. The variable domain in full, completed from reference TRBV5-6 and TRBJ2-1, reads DAGVTQSPTHLIKTRGQQVTLRCSPKSGHDTVSWYQQALGQGPQFIFQYYEEEERQRGNFPDRFSGHQFPNYSSELNVNALLLGDSALYLCASSWGQVHNEQFFGPGTRLTVL.

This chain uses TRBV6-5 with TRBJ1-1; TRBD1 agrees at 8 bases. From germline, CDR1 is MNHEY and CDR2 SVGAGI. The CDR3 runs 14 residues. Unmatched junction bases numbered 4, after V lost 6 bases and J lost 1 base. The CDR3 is CASRTGQGNTEAFF. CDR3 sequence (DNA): TGTGCCAGCAGAACTGGACAGGGGAACACTGAAGCTTTCTTT.

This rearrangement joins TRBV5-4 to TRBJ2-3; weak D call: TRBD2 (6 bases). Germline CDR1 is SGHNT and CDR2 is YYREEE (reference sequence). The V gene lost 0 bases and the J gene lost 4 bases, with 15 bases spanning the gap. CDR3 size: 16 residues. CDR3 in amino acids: CASSLGPGVAADTQYF. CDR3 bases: TGTGCCAGCAGCTTGGGCCCGGGAGTAGCTGCAGATACGCAGTATTTT.

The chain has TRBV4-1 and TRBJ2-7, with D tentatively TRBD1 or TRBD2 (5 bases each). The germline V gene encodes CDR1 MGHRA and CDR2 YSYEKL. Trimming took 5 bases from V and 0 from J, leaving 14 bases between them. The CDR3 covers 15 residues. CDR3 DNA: TGCGCCAGCAGCAAAGGGGAGAGTTACTCCTACGAGCAGTACTTC. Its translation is CASSKGESYSYEQYF.

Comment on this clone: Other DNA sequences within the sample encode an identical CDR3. The chain's CDR3 is CASSQVGERNTEAFF. CDR3 bases: TGCGCCAGCAGCCAAGTTGGGGAGAGGAACACTGAAGCTTTCTTT. The chain couples TRBV4-1 to TRBJ1-1, with D unclear. Looked up from germline, CDR1 is MGHRA and CDR2 is YSYEKL. Deletions cut 1 base from V and 1 base from J, with 10 bases between. There are 15 residues in the CDR3.

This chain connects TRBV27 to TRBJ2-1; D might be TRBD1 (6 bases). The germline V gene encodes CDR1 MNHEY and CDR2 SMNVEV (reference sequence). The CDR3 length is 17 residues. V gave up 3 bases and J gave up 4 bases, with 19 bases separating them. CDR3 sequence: CASSFPGDPSSYNEQFF. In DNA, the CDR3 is TGTGCCAGCAGTTTCCCAGGGGATCCCTCTTCTTACAATGAGCAGTTCTTC.

The CDR3 region is CASSLTGNQGGYTF. The CDR3 DNA reads as TGTGCCAGCAGCTTGACAGGCAACCAAGGGGGCTACACCTTC. This sequence joins TRBV9 and TRBJ1-2; TRBD1 might be the D (6 bases). Germline CDR1 SGDLS, CDR2 YYNGEE. The CDR3 loop spans 14 amino acids. Trimming shortened V by 4 bases and J by 8 bases, and 18 bases separated the two germline ends.

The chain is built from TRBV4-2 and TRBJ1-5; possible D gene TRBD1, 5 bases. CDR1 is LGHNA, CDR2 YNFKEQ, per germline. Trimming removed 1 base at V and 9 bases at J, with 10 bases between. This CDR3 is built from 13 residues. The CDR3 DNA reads TGTGCCAGCAGCCAAGCCGCCGGGGGGCCCCAGCATTTT. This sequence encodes CASSQAAGGPQHF.

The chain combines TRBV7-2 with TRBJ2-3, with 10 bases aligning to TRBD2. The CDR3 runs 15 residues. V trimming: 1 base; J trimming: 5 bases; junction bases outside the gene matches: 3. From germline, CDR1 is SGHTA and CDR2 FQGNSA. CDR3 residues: CASSLGSSGGDTQYF. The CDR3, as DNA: TGTGCCAGCAGCTTAGGTTCTAGCGGGGGAGATACGCAGTATTTT. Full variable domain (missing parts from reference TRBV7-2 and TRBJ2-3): GAGVSQSPSNKVTEKGKDVELRCDPISGHTALYWYRQSLGQGLEFLIYFQGNSAPDKSGLPSDRFSAERTGGSVSTLTIQRTQQEDSAVYLCASSLGSSGGDTQYFGPGTRLTVL.

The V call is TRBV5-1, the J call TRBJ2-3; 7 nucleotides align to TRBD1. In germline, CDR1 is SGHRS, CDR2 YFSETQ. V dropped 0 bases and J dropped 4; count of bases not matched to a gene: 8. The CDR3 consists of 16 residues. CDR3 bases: TGCGCCAGCAGCTTGGTTTACAGGGGAATATCAGATACGCAGTATTTT. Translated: CASSLVYRGISDTQYF.

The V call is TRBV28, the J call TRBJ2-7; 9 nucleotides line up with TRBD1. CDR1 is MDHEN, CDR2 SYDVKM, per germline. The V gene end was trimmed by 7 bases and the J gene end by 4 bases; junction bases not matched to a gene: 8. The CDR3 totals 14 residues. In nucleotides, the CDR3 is TGTGCCAGCACCTTAGGACAGGGGAGGTACGAGCAGTACTTC. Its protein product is CASTLGQGRYEQYF.

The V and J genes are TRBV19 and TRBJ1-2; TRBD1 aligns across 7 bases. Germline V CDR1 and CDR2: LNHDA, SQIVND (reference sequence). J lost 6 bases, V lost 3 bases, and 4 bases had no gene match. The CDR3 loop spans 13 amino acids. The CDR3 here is CASSMGQQNGYTF. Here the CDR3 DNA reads TGTGCCAGTAGTATGGGACAGCAAAATGGCTACACCTTC.

CDR3 nucleotide sequence: TGTGCCAGCAGCTCCGTTACTAGGATTGAGCAGTTCTTC. This encodes CASSSVTRIEQFF. The chain has TRBV5-6 and TRBJ2-1; perhaps TRBD2 as D (5 bases). The CDR3 runs 13 residues. CDR1 is SGHDT, CDR2 YYEEEE, per germline. Trimming took 3 bases from V and 9 from J, leaving 13 bases between them.

In DNA, the CDR3 is TGTGCCAGCAGCCGGCGGGGGTACGAGCAGTACTTC. It codes for CASSRRGYEQYF. V is TRBV6-5 and J is TRBJ2-7, with TRBD2 identical over 7 bases. The junction had 3 bases not matched to a gene; V was cut back by 6 bases and J by 4 bases. Looked up from germline, CDR1 is MNHEY and CDR2 is SVGAGI. This CDR3 is built from 12 residues.

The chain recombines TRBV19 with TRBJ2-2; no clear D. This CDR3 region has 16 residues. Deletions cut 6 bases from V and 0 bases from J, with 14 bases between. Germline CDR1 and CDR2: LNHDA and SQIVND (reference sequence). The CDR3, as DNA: TGTGCCAGTAGGACCGTACAGAAGCCGAACACCGGGGAGCTGTTTTTT. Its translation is CASRTVQKPNTGELFF.